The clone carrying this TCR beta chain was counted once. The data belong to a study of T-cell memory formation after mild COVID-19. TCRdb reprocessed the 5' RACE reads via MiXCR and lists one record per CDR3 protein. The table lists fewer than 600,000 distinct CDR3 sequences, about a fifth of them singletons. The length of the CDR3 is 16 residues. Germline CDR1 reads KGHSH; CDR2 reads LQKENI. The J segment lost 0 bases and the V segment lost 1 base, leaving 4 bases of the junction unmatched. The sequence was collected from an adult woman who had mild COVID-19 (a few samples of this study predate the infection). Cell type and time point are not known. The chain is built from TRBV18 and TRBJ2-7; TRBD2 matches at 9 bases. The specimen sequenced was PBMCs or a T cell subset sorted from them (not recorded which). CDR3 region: CASSPLSRGGSYEQYF. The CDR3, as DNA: TGTGCCAGCTCACCACTATCGCGGGGGGGCTCCTACGAGCAGTACTTC.